This T cell receptor beta chain is drawn from a study of blood T cell repertoires in COVID-19. Trimming removed 0 bases at V and 5 bases at J, with 13 bases between. Germline assignment: CDR1 ENHRY and CDR2 SYGVKD. The CDR3 loop spans 15 amino acids. The recovered donors of Cohort 3 showed two negative PCRs, clearance, or symptom resolution. The repertoire was sequenced with immunoSEQ multiplex PCR; TCRdb's copy has only in-frame clones and lacks some. The repertoire holds some 320,000 clones, with under 95% as singletons. The V gene is TRBV10-3, the J gene TRBJ1-1; weak D call: TRBD1 (6 bases). The sequence was obtained from a man in his fifties or sixties who had recovered from COVID-19. Sample: PBMCs or T cells enriched from blood (not recorded which). CDR3 sequence: CAISESGGPMTEAFF. CDR3 nucleotides: TGTGCCATCAGTGAGTCGGGGGGGCCGATGACTGAAGCTTTCTTT.